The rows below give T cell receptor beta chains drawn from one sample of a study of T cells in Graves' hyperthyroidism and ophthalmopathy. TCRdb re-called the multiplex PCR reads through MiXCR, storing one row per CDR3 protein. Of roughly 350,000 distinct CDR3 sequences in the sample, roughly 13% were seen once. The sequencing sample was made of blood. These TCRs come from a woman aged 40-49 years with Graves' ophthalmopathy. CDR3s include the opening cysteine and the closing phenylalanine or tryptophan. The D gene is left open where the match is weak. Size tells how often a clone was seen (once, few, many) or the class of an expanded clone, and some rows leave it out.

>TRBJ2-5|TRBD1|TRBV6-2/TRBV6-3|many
CASSDIGQAEQETQYF
TGTGCCAGCTCGGACATAGGACAGGCCGAGCAAGAGACCCAGTACTTC
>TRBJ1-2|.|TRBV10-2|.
CASSGSLGLEGYGYTF
TGCGCCAGCAGTGGCTCTCTTGGACTAGAGGGCTATGGCTACACCTTC
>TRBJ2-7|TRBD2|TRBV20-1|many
CSARSGSISSYEQYF
TGCAGTGCTCGAAGCGGGAGCATATCTTCCTACGAGCAGTACTTC
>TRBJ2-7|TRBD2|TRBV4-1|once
CASSLFTSGSTHEQYF
TGCGCCAGCAGCCTTTTCACCAGCGGGAGTACCCACGAGCAGTACTTC
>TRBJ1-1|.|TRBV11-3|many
CASSIVTVATEAFF
TGTGCCAGCAGCATAGTTACGGTGGCGACTGAAGCTTTCTTT
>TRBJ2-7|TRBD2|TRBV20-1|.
CSAKTSGSSYEQYF
TGCAGTGCTAAAACTAGCGGGAGCTCCTACGAGCAGTACTTC
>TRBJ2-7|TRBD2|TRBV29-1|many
CSIRGLAGAYEQYF
TGCAGCATCCGAGGACTAGCGGGAGCCTACGAGCAGTACTTC
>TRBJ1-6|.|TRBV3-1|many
CASSLQDNSPLHF
TGTGCCAGCAGCCTGCAAGATAATTCACCCCTCCACTTT
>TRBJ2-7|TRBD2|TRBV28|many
CASSYRTSGGYEQYF
TGTGCCAGCAGTTACAGGACTAGCGGGGGCTACGAGCAGTACTTC
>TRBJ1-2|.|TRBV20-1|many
CSAVTAEVGYTF
TGCAGTGCCGTTACGGCGGAAGTGGGCTACACCTTC
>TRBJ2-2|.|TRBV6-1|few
CATRASATNTGELFF
TGTGCTACGAGGGCTAGCGCTACGAACACCGGGGAGCTGTTTTTT
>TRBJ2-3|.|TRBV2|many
CASYRSSGDTQYF
TGTGCCAGCTACAGGAGCTCGGGAGATACGCAGTATTTT
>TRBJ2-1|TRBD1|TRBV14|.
CASSPWTGGNEQFF
TGTGCCAGCAGCCCCTGGACAGGGGGGAATGAGCAGTTCTTC
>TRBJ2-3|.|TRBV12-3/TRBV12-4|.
CASSVGGGTDTQYF
TGTGCCAGCAGCGTCGGGGGAGGCACAGATACGCAGTATTTT
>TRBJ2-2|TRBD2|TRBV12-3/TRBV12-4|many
CATHSGGLIPGELFF
TGTGCCACACATAGCGGGGGGCTCATCCCCGGGGAGCTGTTTTTT
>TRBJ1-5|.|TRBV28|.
CASISPGGGFPQHF
TGTGCCAGCATCTCGCCGGGCGGGGGGTTTCCCCAGCATTTT
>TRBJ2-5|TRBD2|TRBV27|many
CASSTSLAGDGETQYF
TGTGCCAGCAGTACAAGTCTAGCGGGAGATGGTGAGACCCAGTACTTC
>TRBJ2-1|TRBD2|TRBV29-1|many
CSVEGTSGWNEQFF
TGCAGCGTTGAGGGGACTAGCGGTTGGAATGAGCAGTTCTTC
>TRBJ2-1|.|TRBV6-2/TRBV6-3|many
CASSLQGLPVVNEQFF
TGTGCCAGCAGCTTACAGGGCCTGCCTGTCGTTAATGAGCAGTTCTTC
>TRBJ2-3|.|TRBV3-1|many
CASSQDTLDRITDTQYF
TGTGCCAGCAGCCAAGACACCCTAGACAGGATTACAGATACGCAGTATTTT
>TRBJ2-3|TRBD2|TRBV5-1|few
CASSFQLLAGGRPSTDTQYF
TGCGCCAGCAGCTTCCAGCTCCTAGCGGGGGGCCGACCTAGCACAGATACGCAGTATTTT